The T cell receptor (beta chain) described here comes from a study of Graves' ophthalmopathy and Graves' hyperthyroidism. Looking at the study overall: Ophthalmopathy absent within 18 months of follow-up marked hyperthyroidism as stable.

This clonotype was counted a few times. Its specificity is unknown. Study conclusions and caveats: The model reached 65% to 71% sensitivity and roughly 76% specificity for predicting ophthalmopathy progression.

Newly diagnosed, the hyperthyroidism patients had under 2 months' duration and were aged 18 to 65. Diagnoses were established from clinical symptoms, serum thyroxine, TRAb, thyroid ultrasound and orbital computed tomography. CDR1 and CDR2 (germline): DFQATT, SNEGSKA (reference sequence). The V end was cut by 3 bases, the J end by 2 bases, with 26 bases between. The CDR3 loop spans 18 amino acids. Scientists amplified the TCR beta CDR3 regions from RNA transcripts. The first round was an RT-PCR with HTBI primers, and the second round was a multiplex PCR. TCRdb called the multiplex PCR reads again in MiXCR, with one record for every CDR3 protein. The data contain over a million distinct CDR3 sequences, roughly two fifths of them seen just once; the ten biggest clones take up 8.5% to 14%.

The sequence derives from an adult man with Graves' hyperthyroidism. The source material was peripheral blood or thyroid tissue (not recorded which). J is TRBJ2-7 and V is TRBV20-1; D call uncertain. The CDR3 region has the DNA TGCAGTGCTAGTTGGACGTCCATCCCATTTTGGCAGACCTACGAGCAGTACTTC. Its translation: CSASWTSIPFWQTYEQYF.